This TCR beta chain was sequenced during a study of T cell changes during pregnancy in multiple sclerosis. The CDR3 extends over 15 amino acids. Deletions cut 0 bases from V and 6 bases from J, with 16 bases between. Germline V gene data show CDR1 as SGHRS and CDR2 as YFSETQ. Sequencing used immunoSEQ multiplex PCR; TCRdb keeps in-frame clones, though not all of them. The table shows roughly 71,000 clones, with more than 85% occurring only once. V gene TRBV5-1 combines with J gene TRBJ2-7; possible D gene TRBD1, 5 bases. The TCR originated in a female donor in good health, enrolled as a control in a pregnancy study. The starting material was peripheral blood, obtained in the first trimester of pregnancy. The DNA for the CDR3 is TGCGCCAGCAGCTTGGAAGGCTGGACAACCCCCGAGCAGTACTTC. Its protein is CASSLEGWTTPEQYF.